Listed below are T cell receptor beta chains from one sample, sequenced in a study of shared clonotypes between healthy human individuals. Generated by immunoSEQ multiplex PCR, the TCRdb table keeps only in-frame clones and is missing some. The sample has about 1.5 million clones, 95% to 99% seen once. Sequenced: naive CD4+ T cells sorted from blood. These receptors were collected from a man aged 30 to 45 in good health. Each CDR3 is given with its conserved first and last residue. The order of the fields is V gene, D gene, clone size, J gene, CDR3 protein, CDR3 DNA. D genes are given only for firm matches. Rows may omit the clone size; those that give it use once, few, many or a size class.

V gene: TRBV15
D gene: .
clone size: .
J gene: TRBJ1-2
CDR3 protein: CATSRDPGPYGYTF
CDR3 DNA: TGTGCCACCAGCAGAGATCCCGGTCCCTATGGCTACACCTTC

V gene: TRBV11-2
D gene: .
clone size: .
J gene: TRBJ2-5
CDR3 protein: CASSLARGRQETQYF
CDR3 DNA: TGTGCCAGCAGCTTAGCCAGGGGCAGGCAAGAGACCCAGTACTTC

V gene: TRBV27
D gene: TRBD2
clone size: .
J gene: TRBJ2-5
CDR3 protein: CASQTSGRFGGETQYF
CDR3 DNA: TGTGCCAGCCAGACTAGCGGGAGGTTTGGAGGAGAGACCCAGTACTTC

V gene: TRBV18
D gene: .
clone size: .
J gene: TRBJ2-1
CDR3 protein: CASSPTRGPRNEQFF
CDR3 DNA: TGTGCCAGCTCACCAACCCGGGGTCCTCGCAATGAGCAGTTCTTC

V gene: TRBV9
D gene: .
clone size: .
J gene: TRBJ2-7
CDR3 protein: CASSVEAGSTHLSSYEQYF
CDR3 DNA: TGTGCCAGCAGCGTAGAAGCGGGTAGCACTCACTTAAGCTCCTACGAGCAGTACTTC

V gene: TRBV4-3
D gene: TRBD2
clone size: .
J gene: TRBJ2-7
CDR3 protein: CASSQALGLAGGNEQYF
CDR3 DNA: TGCGCCAGCAGCCAAGCCTTGGGGCTAGCGGGAGGTAACGAGCAGTACTTC

V gene: TRBV5-8
D gene: TRBD1
clone size: .
J gene: TRBJ2-1
CDR3 protein: CASSSGQDSYNEQFF
CDR3 DNA: TGTGCCAGCAGCTCGGGACAGGATTCCTACAATGAGCAGTTCTTC

V gene: TRBV15
D gene: TRBD1
clone size: .
J gene: TRBJ1-2
CDR3 protein: CATSRAVGTGVYGYTF
CDR3 DNA: TGTGCCACCAGCAGAGCTGTGGGGACAGGGGTCTATGGCTACACCTTC

V gene: TRBV28
D gene: TRBD2
clone size: once
J gene: TRBJ2-1
CDR3 protein: CASLGTSGASYNEQFF
CDR3 DNA: TGTGCCAGTTTAGGGACTAGCGGGGCGTCCTACAATGAGCAGTTCTTC

V gene: TRBV6-5
D gene: TRBD2
clone size: once
J gene: TRBJ2-1
CDR3 protein: CASSFRLAGVYNEQFF
CDR3 DNA: TGTGCCAGCAGTTTCCGACTAGCGGGAGTTTACAATGAGCAGTTCTTC

V gene: TRBV7-2
D gene: .
clone size: .
J gene: TRBJ1-5
CDR3 protein: CASSFTDRNQPQHF
CDR3 DNA: TGTGCCAGCAGCTTCACCGACAGAAATCAGCCCCAGCATTTT

V gene: TRBV5-1
D gene: .
clone size: .
J gene: TRBJ2-2
CDR3 protein: CASSDTGELFF
CDR3 DNA: TGCGCCAGCAGTGACACCGGGGAGCTGTTTTTT

V gene: TRBV7-9
D gene: .
clone size: once
J gene: TRBJ1-2
CDR3 protein: CASSRAATNYGYTF
CDR3 DNA: TGTGCCAGCAGTCGGGCAGCCACTAACTATGGCTACACCTTC

V gene: TRBV28
D gene: .
clone size: .
J gene: TRBJ1-5
CDR3 protein: CASSLWGGVGQPQHF
CDR3 DNA: TGTGCCAGCAGTTTATGGGGAGGGGTTGGTCAGCCCCAGCATTTT

V gene: TRBV11-2
D gene: .
clone size: .
J gene: TRBJ1-1
CDR3 protein: CASSLGIRNTEAFF
CDR3 DNA: TGTGCCAGCAGCCTGGGGATCCGGAACACTGAAGCTTTCTTT

V gene: TRBV28
D gene: TRBD2
clone size: .
J gene: TRBJ2-2
CDR3 protein: CASSLIGLAGHTGELFF
CDR3 DNA: TGTGCCAGCAGTTTAATAGGACTAGCGGGGCACACCGGGGAGCTGTTTTTT

V gene: TRBV13
D gene: TRBD2
clone size: .
J gene: TRBJ2-1
CDR3 protein: CASSLVFAGDYNEQFF
CDR3 DNA: TGTGCCAGCAGCTTAGTGTTTGCGGGAGACTACAATGAGCAGTTCTTC

V gene: TRBV28
D gene: .
clone size: .
J gene: TRBJ1-5
CDR3 protein: CASSLRSEPQHF
CDR3 DNA: TGTGCCAGCAGTTTACGGTCCGAGCCCCAGCATTTT

V gene: TRBV6-1
D gene: TRBD1
clone size: once
J gene: TRBJ1-1
CDR3 protein: CASSIQGANTEAFF
CDR3 DNA: TGTGCCAGTTCGATCCAGGGGGCGAACACTGAAGCTTTCTTT

V gene: TRBV5-6
D gene: .
clone size: once
J gene: TRBJ1-4
CDR3 protein: CASSLWTDEKLFF
CDR3 DNA: TGTGCCAGCAGCTTATGGACGGATGAAAAACTGTTTTTT

V gene: TRBV2
D gene: TRBD1
clone size: .
J gene: TRBJ2-1
CDR3 protein: CASSARTGGLHEQFF
CDR3 DNA: TGTGCCAGCAGTGCCCGGACAGGGGGCCTCCATGAGCAGTTCTTC

V gene: TRBV6-5
D gene: TRBD1
clone size: .
J gene: TRBJ2-7
CDR3 protein: CASRNNRGGYEQYF
CDR3 DNA: TGTGCCAGCAGGAATAACAGGGGCGGCTACGAGCAGTACTTC

V gene: TRBV18
D gene: .
clone size: .
J gene: TRBJ2-2
CDR3 protein: CASSPNGGNTGELFF
CDR3 DNA: TGTGCCAGCTCACCAAACGGAGGAAACACCGGGGAGCTGTTTTTT

V gene: TRBV29-1
D gene: .
clone size: .
J gene: TRBJ2-7
CDR3 protein: CSVYRVGSYEQYF
CDR3 DNA: TGCAGCGTCTACAGGGTCGGATCCTACGAGCAGTACTTC

V gene: TRBV28
D gene: TRBD2
clone size: .
J gene: TRBJ2-7
CDR3 protein: CASSFAGAYEQYF
CDR3 DNA: TGTGCCAGCAGTTTTGCGGGGGCCTACGAGCAGTACTTC